Below, 28 T cell receptor beta chains from the same sample are listed, as sequenced in a study of OX40 agonist ivuxolimab in advanced cancers. TCRdb's table, derived via immunoSEQ multiplex PCR, lists solely in-frame clones and lacks some. The sample carries 70,000 or so clones, 80% to 90% recorded once. Here the sequenced sample was CD4+ or CD8+ T cells sorted from blood, taken in a trial of the OX40 agonist ivuxolimab. The receptor source for this set is an adult with an advanced solid tumor such as melanoma, head and neck, liver or kidney cancer.

This sequence joins TRBV21-1 and TRBJ1-2; the table's D gene call, TRBD1, was not cross checked with the DNA. TRBV21-1 is an annotated pseudogene. This CDR3 has 15 amino acids. DNA for the CDR3: TGTGCCAGCAGCAAAGGGGGGGGACAGGGCTATGGCTACACCTTC. Protein sequence: CASSKGGGQGYGYTF.

This clone was seen just once. The chain combines TRBV19 with TRBJ2-7; 7 nucleotides line up with TRBD1. This CDR3 contains 15 residues. With V trimmed by 6 bases and J by 2 bases, 10 bases remained unmatched. The germline CDR1 and CDR2 sequences are LNHDA and SQIVND (reference sequence). Here the CDR3 reads CASSRQGSGAYEQYF. The CDR3, as DNA: TGTGCCAGTAGCAGACAGGGATCTGGAGCCTACGAGCAGTACTTC.

This clone occurred a few times. The chain recombines TRBV11-2 with TRBJ1-4; D unclear. CDR3 length: 13 residues. Germline loops: CDR1 SGHAT, CDR2 FQNNGV. Trimming removed 5 bases from V and 8 bases from J, with 12 bases in between. The CDR3 region has the DNA TGTGCCAGCAGCCGCGGGCCCGAAGAAAAACTGTTTTTT. Translation: CASSRGPEEKLFF.

The chain has TRBV19 and TRBJ2-6; 8 nucleotides agree with TRBD1. The CDR3 runs to 15 residues. Per the germline V gene, CDR1 is LNHDA and CDR2 is SQIVND (reference sequence). With V trimmed by 7 bases and J by 0 bases, 2 bases remained unmatched. The CDR3 reads CASKQGDSGANVLTF. CDR3 DNA sequence: TGTGCCAGTAAACAGGGGGACTCTGGGGCCAACGTCCTGACTTTC.

The chain carries TRBV6-1 and TRBJ2-5; tentative D call: TRBD1 (6 bases). This CDR3 comprises 14 residues. CDR1 and CDR2 from the germline V gene are MNHNS and SASEGT. Trimming stripped 3 bases from V and 4 bases from J, with 12 bases between. The CDR3 nucleotides are TGTGCCAGCAGTGAGACACAGGGTTTAGAGACCCAGTACTTC. Translated: CASSETQGLETQYF.

About this clone: Other nucleotide sequences in the sample specify the same CDR3. The chain uses TRBV11-1 and TRBJ2-5; D possibly matches TRBD1 or TRBD2 (6 bases each). Germline V gives CDR1 SGHAT, CDR2 FQDESV (reference sequence). V lost 5 bases, J lost 5 bases, and 15 bases lay in between. This CDR3 comprises 14 residues. DNA for the CDR3: TGTGCCAGCAGCAAGGACAGAGGGGGGGAGACCCAGTACTTC. This gives the protein CASSKDRGGETQYF.

The rearrangement joins TRBV4-2 to TRBJ2-2, with a tentative D call TRBD1 (5 bases). The CDR3 has 15 amino acids. CDR1 is LGHNA, CDR2 YNFKEQ, per germline. Deletions cut 7 bases from V and 0 bases from J, with 12 bases between. CDR3 sequence: CASTLMTANTGELFF. The CDR3 nucleotides are TGTGCCAGCACGCTAATGACAGCGAACACCGGGGAGCTGTTTTTT.

This sequence joins TRBV6-5 and TRBJ1-1, with 8 bases fitting TRBD1. CDR1 and CDR2 (germline): MNHEY, SVGAGI. The CDR3 spans 13 residues. V shed 6 bases and J 4 bases; nucleotides not matched to a gene: 4. CDR3 sequence reads: CASRDRAFTEAFF. The CDR3 DNA reads as TGTGCCAGCAGGGACAGGGCCTTCACTGAAGCTTTCTTT.

The rearrangement uses TRBV7-8 and TRBJ1-1; D remains unclear. Germline V lookup: CDR1 SGHVS, CDR2 FQNEAQ. The CDR3 has 13 residues. Trimming removed 3 bases from V and 1 base from J, with 6 bases in between. The CDR3 DNA is TGTGCCAGCAGCTTTCAGCCGAACACTGAAGCTTTCTTT. It is translated as CASSFQPNTEAFF.

Concerning this clone itself: Different DNA sequences within this sample yield the same CDR3. The chain links TRBV11-2 to TRBJ1-2; 10 bases line up with TRBD1. V lost 1 base, J lost 5 bases, and 4 bases stayed unmatched. The germline V gene has CDR1 SGHAT and CDR2 FQNNGV. The CDR3 spans 15 residues. CDR3 in DNA: TGTGCCAGCAGCTTAGGTGGGGACAGGGGATATGGCTACACCTTC. Protein product: CASSLGGDRGYGYTF.

The CDR3 nucleotides are TGTGCCGGAGGCGGCGGTTCTAGGGGGGATACGCAGTATTTT. It yields the protein CAGGGGSRGDTQYF. The V call is TRBV2, the J call TRBJ2-3, with a weak D call TRBD1 (6 bases). V was clipped by 11 bases and J by 6 bases, with 21 bases between them. CDR3 size: 14 residues. Germline V gives CDR1 SNHLY, CDR2 FYNNEI.

This chain links TRBV2 with TRBJ2-5; D ambiguous. Germline assignment: CDR1 SNHLY and CDR2 FYNNEI. The CDR3 runs 12 residues. Trimming removed 4 bases at V and 5 bases at J, with 8 bases between. DNA of the CDR3: TGTGCCAGCAGTGTGGTTAGGGAGACCCAGTACTTC. Its translation is CASSVVRETQYF. Drawing the rest from reference TRBV2 and TRBJ2-5, the complete variable domain is EPEVTQTPSHQVTQMGQEVILRCVPISNHLYFYWYRQILGQKVEFLVSFYNNEISEKSEIFDDQFSVERPDGSNFTLKIRSTKLEDSAMYFCASSVVRETQYFGPGTRLLVL.

The rearrangement joins TRBV7-9 to TRBJ1-2; no firm D call. The germline CDR1 and CDR2 sequences are SEHNR and FQNEAQ (reference sequence). With 2 bases removed from V and 0 bases from J, the gap between germline ends came to 4 bases. The CDR3 totals 13 residues. The CDR3 DNA sequence: TGTGCCAGCAGCTTACAACCTAACTATGGCTACACCTTC. The encoded protein is CASSLQPNYGYTF.

DNA for the CDR3: TGTGCCAGCAGTACCGGGAGCGTAGAGACCCAGTACTTC. It encodes CASSTGSVETQYF. This rearrangement joins TRBV25-1 to TRBJ2-5, with a tentative D call TRBD2 (6 bases). Germline CDR1 is MGHDK and CDR2 is SYGVNS. This CDR3 is built from 13 residues. Trimming removed 5 bases from V and 4 bases from J, with 11 bases in between.

The rearrangement links TRBV5-1 to TRBJ2-2; D gene uncertain. V was cut by 9 bases and J by 1 base, with 10 bases left in between. The CDR3 totals 13 residues. Germline V gene lookup returns CDR1 SGHRS and CDR2 YFSETQ. CDR3 loop: CANQDENTGELFF. The CDR3 DNA is TGCGCCAATCAGGACGAGAACACCGGGGAGCTGTTTTTT.

The rearrangement joins TRBV5-4 to TRBJ2-1, with TRBD1 matching over 7 bases. The junction had 6 bases not matched to a gene; V was cut back by 9 bases and J by 6 bases. CDR1 and CDR2 from the germline V gene are SGHNT and YYREEE (reference sequence). The CDR3 has 12 amino acids. CDR3 DNA sequence: TGTGCCACCCCGGCAGGGGGCAATGAGCAGTTCTTC. Residues: CATPAGGNEQFF.

This clone was found once. The rearrangement uses TRBV19 and TRBJ2-4, with D possibly TRBD1 on 5 matching bases. The CDR3 length is 15 residues. V was trimmed by 7 bases and J by 1 base, leaving 14 bases between them. Germline CDR1 and CDR2: LNHDA and SQIVND (reference sequence). CDR3 sequence: CASKGQSTAKNIQYF. Here the CDR3 DNA reads TGTGCCAGTAAGGGGCAATCAACCGCCAAAAACATTCAGTACTTC.

The J gene is TRBJ2-5, the V gene TRBV5-1, with TRBD2 matching over 11 bases. Germline CDR1 SGHRS, CDR2 YFSETQ. The CDR3 is 13 residues long. V shed 5 bases, J shed 8 bases, and the junction held 5 bases outside the gene matches. The DNA of the CDR3 is TGCGCCAGCAGTTCGACTAGCGGGGCAACCCAGTACTTC. It encodes CASSSTSGATQYF.

The rearrangement uses TRBV7-8 and TRBJ2-7, with D perhaps matching TRBD2 (6 bases). The CDR3 runs to 14 residues. Germline loops: CDR1 SGHVS, CDR2 FQNEAQ. The ends were cut back, 5 bases at V and 6 bases at J, with 17 bases in the middle. CDR3 nucleotide sequence: TGTGCCAGCAGCCGTGGGGGGACCGGGGGCGAGCAGTACTTC. It codes for CASSRGGTGGEQYF.

This clone is a singleton in its sample. The gene calls are TRBV27 and TRBJ2-5; D gene uncertain. From germline, CDR1 is MNHEY and CDR2 SMNVEV (reference sequence). With 2 bases removed from V and 5 bases from J, the gap between germline ends came to 9 bases. This CDR3 is 13 amino acids long. The CDR3 loop reads CASSLKGFETQYF. The CDR3 coding sequence is TGTGCCAGCAGTTTAAAAGGGTTTGAGACCCAGTACTTC.

The J gene is TRBJ1-5, the V gene TRBV19; D unclear. V lost 6 bases to trimming and J lost 2 bases, with 17 bases between them. Per germline, CDR1 LNHDA and CDR2 SQIVND (reference sequence). The CDR3 has 16 amino acids. The CDR3 DNA reads TGTGCCAGTAGCCCGACATGGGCAGCTGGCAATCAGCCCCAGCATTTT. Protein sequence: CASSPTWAAGNQPQHF.

This chain uses TRBV6-4 with TRBJ1-1, with D perhaps matching TRBD1 (5 bases). Germline CDR1 MRHNA, CDR2 SNTAGT. With 8 bases removed from V and 0 bases from J, the gap between germline ends came to 16 bases. The CDR3 is 15 amino acids. The CDR3 spells CASSYDSVVNTEAFF. In DNA, the CDR3 is TGTGCCAGCTCCTACGACAGCGTCGTGAACACTGAAGCTTTCTTT.

The chain recombines TRBV7-9 with TRBJ1-3; no definite D call. Per the germline V gene, CDR1 is SEHNR and CDR2 is FQNEAQ (reference sequence). The CDR3 sequence is 14 residues long. V shed 6 bases and J shed 0 bases, with 9 bases lying between them. This CDR3 is CASRYTVSGNTIYF. CDR3 bases: TGTGCCAGCAGGTACACGGTCTCTGGAAACACCATATATTTT.

This clone was observed a handful of times. This chain uses TRBV11-2 with TRBJ2-5; D might be TRBD1 or TRBD2, each matching 5 bases. Germline V CDR1 and CDR2: SGHAT, FQNNGV. This CDR3 contains 14 residues. Deletions cut 7 bases from V and 5 bases from J, with 17 bases between. The CDR3 nucleotides are TGTGCCAGCACAAGGGACCCCTCGAGGGAGACCCAGTACTTC. This gives the protein CASTRDPSRETQYF.

The chain couples TRBV18 to TRBJ2-3; 8 bases fit TRBD1. The CDR3 length is 15 residues. Germline CDR1 and CDR2: KGHSH and LQKENI. The V segment lost 3 bases and the J segment 3 bases; nucleotides outside the gene matches: 5. The CDR3 DNA is TGTGCCAGCTCACCGCGACAGGGGCGGACAGATACGCAGTATTTT. This codes for CASSPRQGRTDTQYF.

This clone was seen repeatedly, ten times or more. V and J are TRBV5-1 and TRBJ1-1, with D unclear. The V gene's germline CDR1 is SGHRS and CDR2 YFSETQ. V was shortened by 7 bases and J by 4 bases, with 17 bases between the two germline ends. The CDR3 is made up of 14 amino acids. The CDR3 sequence is CASSKRAEGTEAFF. CDR3 nucleotides: TGCGCCAGCTCGAAACGGGCGGAGGGCACTGAAGCTTTCTTT. The entire variable domain, with the rest obtained from reference TRBV5-1 and TRBJ1-1, is as follows: KAGVTQTPRYLIKTRGQQVTLSCSPISGHRSVSWYQQTPGQGLQFLFEYFSETQRNKGNFPGRFSGRQFSNSRSEMNVSTLELGDSALYLCASSKRAEGTEAFFGQGTRLTVV.

The rearrangement links TRBV4-1 to TRBJ2-2, with 9 bases lining up with TRBD2. The CDR3 consists of 18 residues. Germline V CDR1 and CDR2: MGHRA, YSYEKL. With V trimmed by 4 bases and J by 1 base, 10 bases remained unmatched. The CDR3 sequence: CASSRLAGSGGNTGELFF. The CDR3 region has the DNA TGCGCCAGCAGCCGTCTAGCGGGGAGCGGAGGGAACACCGGGGAGCTGTTTTTT.

The V and J genes are TRBV5-4 and TRBJ2-5; no firm D call. In germline, CDR1 is SGHNT, CDR2 YYREEE (reference sequence). CDR3 length: 13 amino acids. V lost 0 bases, J lost 1 base, and 4 bases lay in between. CDR3 loop: CASSLGPQETQYF. The CDR3 DNA sequence: TGTGCCAGCAGCTTGGGCCCCCAAGAGACCCAGTACTTC.